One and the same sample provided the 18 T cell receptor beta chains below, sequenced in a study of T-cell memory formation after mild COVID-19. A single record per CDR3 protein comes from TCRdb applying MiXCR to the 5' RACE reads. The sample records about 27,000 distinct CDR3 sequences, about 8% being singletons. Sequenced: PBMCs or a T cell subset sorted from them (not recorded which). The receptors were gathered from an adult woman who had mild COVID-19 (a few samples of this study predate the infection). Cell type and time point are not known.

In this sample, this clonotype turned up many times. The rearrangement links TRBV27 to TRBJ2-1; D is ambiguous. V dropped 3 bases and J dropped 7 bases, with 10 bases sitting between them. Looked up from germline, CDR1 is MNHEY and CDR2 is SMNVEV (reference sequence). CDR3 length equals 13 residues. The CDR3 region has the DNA TGTGCCAGCAGTTTTGGAAGGATTAATGAGCAGTTCTTC. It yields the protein CASSFGRINEQFF.

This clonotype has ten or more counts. The CDR3 nucleotides are TGTGCCAGCAGTGGAGGACAGGGTTGGACCGGGGAGCTGTTTTTT. The encoded protein is CASSGGQGWTGELFF. The chain carries TRBV2 and TRBJ2-2; TRBD1 aligns across 8 bases. Per the germline V gene, CDR1 is SNHLY and CDR2 is FYNNEI. The CDR3 consists of 15 residues. J gave up 5 bases and V 4 bases, and 6 bases lay outside the gene matches.

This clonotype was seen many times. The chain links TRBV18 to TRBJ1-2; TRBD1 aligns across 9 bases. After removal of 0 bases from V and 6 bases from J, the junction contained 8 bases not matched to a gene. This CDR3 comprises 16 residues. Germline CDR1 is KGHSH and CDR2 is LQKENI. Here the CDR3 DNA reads TGTGCCAGCTCACCACCGGTGGGGACAGGGATCGATGGCTACACCTTC. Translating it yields CASSPPVGTGIDGYTF.

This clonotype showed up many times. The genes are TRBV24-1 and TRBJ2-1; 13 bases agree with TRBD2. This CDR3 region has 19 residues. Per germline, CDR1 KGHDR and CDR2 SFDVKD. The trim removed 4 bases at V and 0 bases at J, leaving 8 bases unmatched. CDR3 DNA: TGTGCCACCAGTGACTTTACAGGGACTAGCGGGGTCTCCTACAATGAGCAGTTCTTC. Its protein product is CATSDFTGTSGVSYNEQFF.

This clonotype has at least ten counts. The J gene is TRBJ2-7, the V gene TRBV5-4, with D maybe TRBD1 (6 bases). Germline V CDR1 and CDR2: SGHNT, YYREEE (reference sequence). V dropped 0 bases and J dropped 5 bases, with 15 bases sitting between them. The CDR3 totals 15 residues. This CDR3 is CASSLETGFIDEQYF. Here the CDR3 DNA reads TGTGCCAGCAGCTTGGAGACAGGTTTCATCGACGAGCAGTACTTC.

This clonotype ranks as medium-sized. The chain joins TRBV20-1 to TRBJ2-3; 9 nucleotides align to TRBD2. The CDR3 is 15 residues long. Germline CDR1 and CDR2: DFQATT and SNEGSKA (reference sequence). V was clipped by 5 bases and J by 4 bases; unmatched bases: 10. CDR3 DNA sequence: TGCAGTGCTGGACAGATCGGCGGGGGGGCAGATACGCAGTATTTT. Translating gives CSAGQIGGGADTQYF.

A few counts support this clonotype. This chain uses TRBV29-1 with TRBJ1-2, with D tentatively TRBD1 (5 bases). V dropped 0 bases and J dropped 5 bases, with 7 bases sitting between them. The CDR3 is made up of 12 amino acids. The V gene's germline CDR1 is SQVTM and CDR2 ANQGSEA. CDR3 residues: CSVEDRVYGYTF. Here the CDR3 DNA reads TGCAGCGTTGAAGACAGGGTATATGGCTACACCTTC.

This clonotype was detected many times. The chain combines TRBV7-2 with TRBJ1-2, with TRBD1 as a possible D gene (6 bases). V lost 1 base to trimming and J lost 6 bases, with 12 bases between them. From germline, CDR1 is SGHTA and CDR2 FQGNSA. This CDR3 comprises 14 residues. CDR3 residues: CASSLGLRGDGYTF. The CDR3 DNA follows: TGTGCCAGCAGCTTAGGGTTGAGGGGGGATGGCTACACCTTC.

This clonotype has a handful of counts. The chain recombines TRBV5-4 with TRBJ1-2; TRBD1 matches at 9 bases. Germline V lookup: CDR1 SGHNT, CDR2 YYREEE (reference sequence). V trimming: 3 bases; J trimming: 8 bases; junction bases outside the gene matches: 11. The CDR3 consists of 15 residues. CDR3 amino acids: CASSWGTGGSTGYTF. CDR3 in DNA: TGTGCCAGCAGCTGGGGAACAGGGGGCTCGACGGGCTACACCTTC.

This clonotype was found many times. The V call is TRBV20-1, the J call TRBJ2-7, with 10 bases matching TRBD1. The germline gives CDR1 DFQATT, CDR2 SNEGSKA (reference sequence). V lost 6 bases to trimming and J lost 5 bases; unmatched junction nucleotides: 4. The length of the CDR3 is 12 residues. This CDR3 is CSALTGGDEQYF. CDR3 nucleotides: TGCAGTGCATTGACAGGGGGCGACGAGCAGTACTTC.

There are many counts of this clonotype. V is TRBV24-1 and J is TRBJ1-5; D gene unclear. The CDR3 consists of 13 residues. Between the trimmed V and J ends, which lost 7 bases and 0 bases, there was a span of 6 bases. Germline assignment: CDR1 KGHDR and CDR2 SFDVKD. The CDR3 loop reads CATSAISNQPQHF. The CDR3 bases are TGTGCCACCAGCGCCATTAGCAATCAGCCCCAGCATTTT.

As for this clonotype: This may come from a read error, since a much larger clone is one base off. CDR3 in amino acids: CASSAQGCGYTF. CDR3 DNA sequence: TGTGCCAGCAGTGCACAGGGCTGTGGCTACACCTTC. The chain is built from TRBV6-5 and TRBJ1-2, with D possibly being TRBD1 (6 bases). The germline gives CDR1 MNHEY, CDR2 SVGAGI. V shed 5 bases and J shed 7 bases, with 11 bases lying between them. The CDR3 extends over 12 amino acids.

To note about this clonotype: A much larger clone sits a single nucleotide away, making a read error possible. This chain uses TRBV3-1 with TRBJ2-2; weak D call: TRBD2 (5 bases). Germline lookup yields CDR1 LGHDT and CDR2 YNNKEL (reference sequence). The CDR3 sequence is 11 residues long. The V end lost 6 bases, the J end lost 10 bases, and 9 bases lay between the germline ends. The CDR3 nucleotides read TGTGCCAGCAGTCCCGGGGTGGAGCTGTTTTTT. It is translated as CASSPGVELFF.

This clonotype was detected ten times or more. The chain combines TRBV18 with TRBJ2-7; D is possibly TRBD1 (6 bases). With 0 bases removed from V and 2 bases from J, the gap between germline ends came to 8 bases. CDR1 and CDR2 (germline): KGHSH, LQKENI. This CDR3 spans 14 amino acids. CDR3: CASSPPGGTYEQYF. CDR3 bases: TGTGCCAGCTCACCACCTGGGGGCACCTACGAGCAGTACTTC.

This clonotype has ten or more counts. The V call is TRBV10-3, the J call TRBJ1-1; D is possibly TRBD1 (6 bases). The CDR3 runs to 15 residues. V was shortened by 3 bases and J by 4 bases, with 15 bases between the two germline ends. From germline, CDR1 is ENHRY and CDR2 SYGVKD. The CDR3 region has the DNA TGTGCCATCAGTGACCCACAGGGCGGTGGCACTGAAGCTTTCTTT. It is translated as CAISDPQGGGTEAFF.

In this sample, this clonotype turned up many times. This CDR3 is CSANLRDRASNQPQHF. The CDR3 nucleotides are TGCAGTGCCAACTTACGGGACAGGGCGAGCAATCAGCCCCAGCATTTT. This chain links TRBV20-1 with TRBJ1-5; 9 nucleotides match TRBD1. The V and J ends lost 6 bases and 1 base, in that order; junction bases with no gene match: 10. CDR3 length: 16 residues. The germline V gene has CDR1 DFQATT and CDR2 SNEGSKA (reference sequence).

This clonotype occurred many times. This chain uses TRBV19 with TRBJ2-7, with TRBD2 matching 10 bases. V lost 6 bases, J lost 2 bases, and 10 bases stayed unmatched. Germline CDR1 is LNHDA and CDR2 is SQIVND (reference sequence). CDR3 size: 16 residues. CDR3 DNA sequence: TGTGCCAGTAGCCCCACTCGGACTAGCGGCACCTACGAGCAGTACTTC. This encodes CASSPTRTSGTYEQYF.

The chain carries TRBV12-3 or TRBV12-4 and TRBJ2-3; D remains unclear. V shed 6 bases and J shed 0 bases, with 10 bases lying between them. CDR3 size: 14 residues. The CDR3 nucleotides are TGTGCCAGCAGCCCAACGCCTAGCACAGATACGCAGTATTTT. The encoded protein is CASSPTPSTDTQYF.